What follows describes a single T cell receptor (beta chain). Its specificity is unknown. The data were taken from a study of blood T cells in healthy people across ages. The study's findings and limits: Nothing was known about donor CMV status, and this possibly confounded expanded clonotype changes. Estimated diversity across one million T cells was deemed an underestimate.

For every donor, a draw yielded ten milliliters of peripheral blood. Total RNA extracted from each sample amounted to at least 6 micrograms. This CDR3 has 13 residues. Germline V gives CDR1 SQVTM, CDR2 ANQGSEA. Unmatched junction bases numbered 2, after V lost 4 bases and J lost 7 bases. It was with a sample-barcoded 5' primer and a J-beta primer mix that a second PCR of about 6 to 12 cycles was run. TCRdb ran MiXCR on the 5' RACE reads and lists one entry per CDR3 protein. The sample carries about a million distinct CDR3 sequences, 45% to 50% recorded once. The sequence was collected from a man between 25 and 39 years old in good health. The chain carries TRBV29-1 and TRBJ2-1; 12 nucleotides line up with TRBD2. The sample consisted of blood. The CDR3 DNA follows: TGCAGCGTTGGGACTAGCGGGATTAATGAGCAGTTCTTC. As protein: CSVGTSGINEQFF.